These 3 T cell receptor beta chains were all obtained from the same sample, sequenced in a study of blood T cell repertoires in COVID-19. The assay was immunoSEQ multiplex PCR, and TCRdb's table has in-frame clones only and misses some. This table has around 400,000 clones, 80% to 90% appearing once. The sequenced sample consisted of peripheral blood. Receptors originate from a woman aged 30 to 39 with COVID-19, enrolled during active disease.

This rearrangement joins TRBV7-8 to TRBJ2-7; maybe TRBD2 (6 bases). CDR3 size: 15 residues. The V gene's germline CDR1 is SGHVS and CDR2 FQNEAQ. V was pared by 5 bases and J by 2 bases, with 16 bases between. The CDR3 DNA is TGTGCCAGCAGCCGGAGCTCGGGACTCCCCTACGAGCAGTACTTC. Its protein is CASSRSSGLPYEQYF.

This sequence joins TRBV5-1 and TRBJ2-1, with 7 bases that match TRBD2. The CDR3 is 13 residues long. Trimming removed 4 bases from V and 6 bases from J; junction bases left unmatched: 4. Per germline, CDR1 SGHRS and CDR2 YFSETQ. CDR3 amino acids: CASSLGTINEQFF. CDR3 DNA sequence: TGCGCCAGCAGCCTAGGGACTATCAATGAGCAGTTCTTC.

The chain carries TRBV30 and TRBJ1-2, with TRBD1 matching over 7 bases. The CDR3 has 14 residues. Germline V gene sequence: CDR1 GTSNPN, CDR2 SVGIG (reference sequence). Unmatched junction bases numbered 12, after V lost 3 bases and J lost 8 bases. CDR3: CAWRFPGQISGYTF. The CDR3 region has the DNA TGTGCCTGGAGGTTCCCGGGACAGATAAGCGGCTACACCTTC.